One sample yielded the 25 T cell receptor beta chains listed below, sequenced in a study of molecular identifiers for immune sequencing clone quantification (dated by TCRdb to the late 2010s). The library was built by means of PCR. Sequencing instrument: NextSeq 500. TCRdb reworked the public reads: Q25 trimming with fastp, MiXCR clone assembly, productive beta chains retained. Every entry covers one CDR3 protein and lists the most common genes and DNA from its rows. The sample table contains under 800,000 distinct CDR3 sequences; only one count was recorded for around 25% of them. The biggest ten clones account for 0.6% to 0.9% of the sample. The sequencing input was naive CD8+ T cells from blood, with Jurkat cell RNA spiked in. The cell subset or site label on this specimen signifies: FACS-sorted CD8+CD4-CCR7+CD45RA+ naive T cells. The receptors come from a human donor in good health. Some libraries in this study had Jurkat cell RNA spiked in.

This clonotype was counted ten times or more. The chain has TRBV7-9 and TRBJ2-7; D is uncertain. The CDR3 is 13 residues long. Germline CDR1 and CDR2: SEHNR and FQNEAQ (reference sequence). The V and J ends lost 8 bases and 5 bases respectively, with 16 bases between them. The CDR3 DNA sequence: TGTGCCAGCGTCAGCTCTCTGCGAGACGAGCAGTACTTC. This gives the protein CASVSSLRDEQYF. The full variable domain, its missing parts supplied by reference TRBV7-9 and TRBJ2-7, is DTGVSQNPRHKITKRGQNVTFRCDPISEHNRLYWYRQTLGQGPEFLTYFQNEAQLEKSRLLSDRFSAERPKGSFSTLEIQRTEQGDSAMYLCASVSSLRDEQYFGPGTRLTVT.

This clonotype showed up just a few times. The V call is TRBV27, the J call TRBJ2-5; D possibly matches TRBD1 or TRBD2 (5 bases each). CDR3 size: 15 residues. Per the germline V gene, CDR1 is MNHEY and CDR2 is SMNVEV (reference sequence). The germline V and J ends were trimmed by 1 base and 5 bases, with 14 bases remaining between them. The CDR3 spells CASSLLGVSGETQYF. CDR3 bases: TGTGCCAGCAGTTTATTGGGGGTATCGGGGGAGACCCAGTACTTC.

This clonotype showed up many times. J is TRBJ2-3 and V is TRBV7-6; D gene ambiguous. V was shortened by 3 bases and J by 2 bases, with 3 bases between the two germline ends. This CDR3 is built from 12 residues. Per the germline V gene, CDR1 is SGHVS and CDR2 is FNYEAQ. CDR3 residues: CASSFYTDTQYF. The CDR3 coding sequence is TGTGCCAGCAGCTTTTACACAGATACGCAGTATTTT.

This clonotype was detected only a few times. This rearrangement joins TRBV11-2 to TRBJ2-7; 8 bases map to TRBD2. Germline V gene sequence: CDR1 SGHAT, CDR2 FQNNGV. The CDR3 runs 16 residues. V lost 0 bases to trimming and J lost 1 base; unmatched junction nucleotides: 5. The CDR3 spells CASSLELAGGSYEQYF. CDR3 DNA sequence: TGTGCCAGCAGCTTAGAACTGGCGGGGGGTTCCTACGAGCAGTACTTC.

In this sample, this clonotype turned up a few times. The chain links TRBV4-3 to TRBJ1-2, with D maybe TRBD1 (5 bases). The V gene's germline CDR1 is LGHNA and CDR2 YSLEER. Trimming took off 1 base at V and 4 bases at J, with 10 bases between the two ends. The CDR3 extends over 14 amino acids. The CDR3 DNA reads TGCGCCAGCAGCCAAGCCAGGGCCGCCTATGGCTACACCTTC. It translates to CASSQARAAYGYTF.

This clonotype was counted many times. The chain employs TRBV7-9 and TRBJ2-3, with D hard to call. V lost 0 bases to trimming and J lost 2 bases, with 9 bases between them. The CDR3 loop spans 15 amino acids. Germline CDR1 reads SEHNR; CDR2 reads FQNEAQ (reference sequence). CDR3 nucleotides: TGTGCCAGCAGCTTAGCGCAAGGACCCACAGATACGCAGTATTTT. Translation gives CASSLAQGPTDTQYF.

Written as DNA, the CDR3 is TGTGCCAGCAGAACTCCACATCGGGGGTATCAAGAGACCCAGTACTTC. It encodes CASRTPHRGYQETQYF. The V gene is TRBV6-2 or TRBV6-3, the J gene TRBJ2-5, with D maybe TRBD2 (6 bases). The CDR3 consists of 16 residues. Germline V gene lookup returns CDR1 MNHEY and CDR2 SVGEGT. V was pared by 6 bases and J by 2 bases, with 19 bases between.

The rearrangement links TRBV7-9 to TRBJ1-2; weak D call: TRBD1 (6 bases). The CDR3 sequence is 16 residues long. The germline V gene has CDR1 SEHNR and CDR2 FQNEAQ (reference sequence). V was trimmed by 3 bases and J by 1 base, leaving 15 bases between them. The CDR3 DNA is TGTGCCAGCAGCTTGGGGGGCGCGGACTATAACTATGGCTACACCTTC. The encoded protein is CASSLGGADYNYGYTF.

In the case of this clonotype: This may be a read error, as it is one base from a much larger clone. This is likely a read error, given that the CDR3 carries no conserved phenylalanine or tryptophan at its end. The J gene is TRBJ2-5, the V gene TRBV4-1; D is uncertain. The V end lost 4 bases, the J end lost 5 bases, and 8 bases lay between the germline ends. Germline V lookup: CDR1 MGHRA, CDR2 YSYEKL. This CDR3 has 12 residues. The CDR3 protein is CASSRSGETQYL. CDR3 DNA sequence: TGCGCCAGCAGCCGTTCCGGGGAGACCCAGTACCTC.

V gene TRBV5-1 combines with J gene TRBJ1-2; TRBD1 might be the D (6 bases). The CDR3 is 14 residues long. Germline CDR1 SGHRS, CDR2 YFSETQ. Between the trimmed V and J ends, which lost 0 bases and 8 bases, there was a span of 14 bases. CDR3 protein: CASSLDYREWGYTF. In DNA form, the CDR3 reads TGCGCCAGCAGCTTGGATTACAGGGAATGGGGCTACACCTTC.

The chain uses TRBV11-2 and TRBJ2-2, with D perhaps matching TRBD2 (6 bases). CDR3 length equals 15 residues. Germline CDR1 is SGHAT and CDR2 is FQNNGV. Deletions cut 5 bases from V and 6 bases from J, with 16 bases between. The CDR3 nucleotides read TGTGCCAGCAGCCGGGGACTCCGGTTATCCGGGGAGCTGTTTTTT. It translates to CASSRGLRLSGELFF.

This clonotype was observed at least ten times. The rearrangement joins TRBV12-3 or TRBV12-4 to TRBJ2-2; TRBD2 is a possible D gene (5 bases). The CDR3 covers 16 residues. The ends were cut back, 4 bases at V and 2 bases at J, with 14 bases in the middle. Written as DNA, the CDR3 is TGTGCCAGCAGTTCCCGGGATCTCTACAACACCGGGGAGCTGTTTTTT. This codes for CASSSRDLYNTGELFF.

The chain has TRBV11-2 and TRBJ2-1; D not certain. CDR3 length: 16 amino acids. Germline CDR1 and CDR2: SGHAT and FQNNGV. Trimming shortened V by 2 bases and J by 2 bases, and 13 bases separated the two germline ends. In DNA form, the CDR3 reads TGTGCCAGCAGCTTAATCCGAGCAACTACCTACAATGAGCAGTTCTTC. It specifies CASSLIRATTYNEQFF.

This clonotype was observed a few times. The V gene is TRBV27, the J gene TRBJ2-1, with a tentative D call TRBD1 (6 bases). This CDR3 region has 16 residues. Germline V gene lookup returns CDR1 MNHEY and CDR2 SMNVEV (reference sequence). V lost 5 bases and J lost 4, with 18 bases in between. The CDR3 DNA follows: TGTGCCAGCAGTCCGCAGAGTGGACAGCTATACAATGAGCAGTTCTTC. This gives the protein CASSPQSGQLYNEQFF.

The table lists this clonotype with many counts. CDR3 bases: TGCAGTGCTAGGGACAGGGAAACTTACTCTGGAAACACCATATATTTT. Protein product: CSARDRETYSGNTIYF. The rearrangement links TRBV20-1 to TRBJ1-3; the match to TRBD1 covers 8 bases. The germline V gene encodes CDR1 DFQATT and CDR2 SNEGSKA (reference sequence). V lost 3 bases and J lost 0; bases outside the gene matches: 7. This CDR3 comprises 16 residues.

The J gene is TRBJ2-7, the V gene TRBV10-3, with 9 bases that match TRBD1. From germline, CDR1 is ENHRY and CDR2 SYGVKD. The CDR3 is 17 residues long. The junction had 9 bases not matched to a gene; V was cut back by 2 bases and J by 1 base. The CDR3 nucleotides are TGTGCCATCAGTGAGGCACGCCGGGACAGGGCTTCCTACGAGCAGTACTTC. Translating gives CAISEARRDRASYEQYF.

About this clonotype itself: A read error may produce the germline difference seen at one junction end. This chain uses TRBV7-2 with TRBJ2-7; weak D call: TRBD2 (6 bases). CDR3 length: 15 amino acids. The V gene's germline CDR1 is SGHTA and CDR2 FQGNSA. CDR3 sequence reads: CASSVAEGTSYGQYF. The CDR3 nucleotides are TGTGCCAGCAGCGTAGCTGAGGGGACTTCGTACGGGCAGTACTTC. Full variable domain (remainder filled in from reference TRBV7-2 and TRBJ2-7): GAGVSQSPSNKVTEKGKDVELRCDPISGHTALYWYRQSLGQGLEFLIYFQGNSAPDKSGLPSDRFSAERTGGSVSTLTIQRTQQEDSAVYLCASSVAEGTSYGQYFGPGTRLTVT.

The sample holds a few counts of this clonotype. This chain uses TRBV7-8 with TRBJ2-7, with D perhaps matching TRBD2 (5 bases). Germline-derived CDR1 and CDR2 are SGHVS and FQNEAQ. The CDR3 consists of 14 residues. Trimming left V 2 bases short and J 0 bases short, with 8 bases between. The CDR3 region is CASSLPGISYEQYF. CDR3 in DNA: TGTGCCAGCAGCTTACCCGGGATCTCCTACGAGCAGTACTTC.

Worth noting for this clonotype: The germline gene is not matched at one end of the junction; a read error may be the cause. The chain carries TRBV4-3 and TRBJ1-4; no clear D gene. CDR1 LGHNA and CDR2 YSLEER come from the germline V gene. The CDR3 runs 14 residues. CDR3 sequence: CARSQEAGFEQLFF. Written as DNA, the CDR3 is TGCGCCCGCAGCCAAGAAGCGGGCTTTGAACAACTGTTTTTT.

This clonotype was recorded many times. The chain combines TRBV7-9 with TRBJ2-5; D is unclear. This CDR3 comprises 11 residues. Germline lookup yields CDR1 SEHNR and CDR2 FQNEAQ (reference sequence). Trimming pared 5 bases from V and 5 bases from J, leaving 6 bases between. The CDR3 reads CASSRWETQYF. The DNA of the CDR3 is TGTGCCAGCAGCCGTTGGGAGACCCAGTACTTC.

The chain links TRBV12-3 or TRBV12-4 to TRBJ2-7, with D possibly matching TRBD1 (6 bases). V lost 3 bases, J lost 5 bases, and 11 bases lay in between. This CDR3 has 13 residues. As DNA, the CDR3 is TGTGCCAGCAGTTTCCAGGGGCTCAACGAGCAGTACTTC. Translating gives CASSFQGLNEQYF.

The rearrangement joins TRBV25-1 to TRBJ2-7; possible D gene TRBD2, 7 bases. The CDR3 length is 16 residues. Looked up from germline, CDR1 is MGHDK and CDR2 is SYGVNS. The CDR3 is CVPLGSGDNVSYEQYF. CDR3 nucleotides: TGTGTCCCTCTAGGGAGCGGGGACAACGTATCCTACGAGCAGTACTTC.

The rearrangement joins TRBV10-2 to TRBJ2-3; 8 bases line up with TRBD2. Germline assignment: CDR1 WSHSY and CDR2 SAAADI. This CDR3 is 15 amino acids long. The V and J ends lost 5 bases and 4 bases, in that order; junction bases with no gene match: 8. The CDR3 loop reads CASSFLAGAPDTQYF. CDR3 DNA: TGCGCCAGCAGTTTCCTAGCGGGCGCCCCAGATACGCAGTATTTT.

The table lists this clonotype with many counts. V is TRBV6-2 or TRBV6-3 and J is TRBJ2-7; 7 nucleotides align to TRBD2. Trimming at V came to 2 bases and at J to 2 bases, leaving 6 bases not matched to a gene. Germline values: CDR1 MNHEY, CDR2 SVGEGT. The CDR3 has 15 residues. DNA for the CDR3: TGTGCCAGCAGTTACGAGTTGGCGGGAGCCTACGAGCAGTACTTC. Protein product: CASSYELAGAYEQYF.

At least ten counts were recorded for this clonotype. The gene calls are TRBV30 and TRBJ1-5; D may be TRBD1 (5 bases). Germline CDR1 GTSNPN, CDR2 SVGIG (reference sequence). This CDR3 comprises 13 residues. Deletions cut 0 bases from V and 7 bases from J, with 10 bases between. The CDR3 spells CAWSVGHNQPQHF. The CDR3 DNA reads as TGTGCCTGGAGTGTAGGACACAACCAGCCCCAGCATTTT.